The sequence of this TCR beta chain was determined in a study of blood T cells in healthy people across ages. Primed by a sample-barcoded 5' primer and a J-beta primer mix, a second PCR proceeded for about 7 to 12 cycles. TCRdb re-called the 5' RACE reads with MiXCR, one entry per CDR3 protein. This table has approximately 880,000 distinct CDR3 sequences, 45% to 50% appearing once. With respect to this clonotype: At one of its ends the junction is not consistent with the germline gene, which may arise from a read error.

This CDR3 has 14 amino acids. Germline CDR1 SEHNR, CDR2 FQNEAQ (reference sequence). Sequencing was performed on blood. This TCR was recovered from a man aged 25 to 40 in good health. This chain joins TRBV7-9 and TRBJ2-7, with a weak D call TRBD1 (6 bases). CDR3 DNA: TGTGCCGGCAGCCAGGGGTTGATCTCCTACGAGCAGTACTTC. Its protein is CAGSQGLISYEQYF.